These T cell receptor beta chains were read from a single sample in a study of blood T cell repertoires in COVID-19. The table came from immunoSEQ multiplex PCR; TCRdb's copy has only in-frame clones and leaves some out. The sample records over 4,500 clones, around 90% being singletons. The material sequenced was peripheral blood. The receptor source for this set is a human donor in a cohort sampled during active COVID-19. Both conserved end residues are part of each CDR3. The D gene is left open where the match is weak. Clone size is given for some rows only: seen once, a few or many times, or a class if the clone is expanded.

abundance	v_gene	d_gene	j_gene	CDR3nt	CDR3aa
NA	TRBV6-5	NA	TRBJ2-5	TGTGCCAGCGGTTCCACAGGCTTTAAAGGGGAGACCCAGTACTTC	CASGSTGFKGETQYF
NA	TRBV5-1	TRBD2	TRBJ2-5	TGCGCCAGCAGCTTGGCGGGGACTAGCAGAGAGACCCAGTACTTC	CASSLAGTSRETQYF
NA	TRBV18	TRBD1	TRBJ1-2	TGTGCCAGCTCACCCCTTAGTGGCCAGGGGGACTATGGCTACACCTTC	CASSPLSGQGDYGYTF
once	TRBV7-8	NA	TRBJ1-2	TGTGCCAGCAGCCTACAACAGGGCTGGGGCTACACCTTC	CASSLQQGWGYTF
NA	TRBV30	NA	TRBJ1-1	TGTGCCTGGGCCAGAGGGTCTGAAGCTTTCTTT	CAWARGSEAFF
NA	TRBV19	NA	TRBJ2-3	TGTGCCAGTAATCGGGCAGATACGCAGTATTTT	CASNRADTQYF
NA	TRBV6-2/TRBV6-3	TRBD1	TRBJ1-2	TGTGCCAGCAGCTTGACAGGGACTAACTATGGCTACACCTTC	CASSLTGTNYGYTF
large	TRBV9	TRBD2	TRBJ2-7	TGTGCCAGCAGCCCCAGACTAGCAAAACACGAGCAGTACTTC	CASSPRLAKHEQYF
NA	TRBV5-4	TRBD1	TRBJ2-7	TGTGCCAGCAGCACGGGACAGGGGTCCTACGAGCAGTACTTC	CASSTGQGSYEQYF
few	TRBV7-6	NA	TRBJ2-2	TGTGCCAGCAGCTTTTGGCAGGGGACCGGGGAGCTGTTTTTT	CASSFWQGTGELFF
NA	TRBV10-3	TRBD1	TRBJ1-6	TGTGCCATCAGCGGACAGGGGAGCTCCTATAATTCACCCCTCCACTTT	CAISGQGSSYNSPLHF